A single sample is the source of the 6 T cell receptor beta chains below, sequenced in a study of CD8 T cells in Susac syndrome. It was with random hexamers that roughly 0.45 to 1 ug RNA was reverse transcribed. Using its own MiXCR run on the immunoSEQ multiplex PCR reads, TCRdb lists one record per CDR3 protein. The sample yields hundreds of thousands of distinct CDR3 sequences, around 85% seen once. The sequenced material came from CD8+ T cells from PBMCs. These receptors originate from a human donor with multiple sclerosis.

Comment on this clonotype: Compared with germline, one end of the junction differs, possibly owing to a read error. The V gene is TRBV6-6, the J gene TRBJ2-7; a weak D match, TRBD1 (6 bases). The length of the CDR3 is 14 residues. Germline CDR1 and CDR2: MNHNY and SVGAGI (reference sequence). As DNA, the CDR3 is TGTGCCAGCAGTTACCACAGGGTCTCCCACGAGCAGTACTTC. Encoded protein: CASSYHRVSHEQYF.

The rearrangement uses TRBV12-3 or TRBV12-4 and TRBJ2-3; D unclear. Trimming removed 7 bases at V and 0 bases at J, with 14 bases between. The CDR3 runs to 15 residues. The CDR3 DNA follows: TGTGCCAGCATCCCCGGCGAAGCTAGCACAGATACGCAGTATTTT. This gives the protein CASIPGEASTDTQYF.

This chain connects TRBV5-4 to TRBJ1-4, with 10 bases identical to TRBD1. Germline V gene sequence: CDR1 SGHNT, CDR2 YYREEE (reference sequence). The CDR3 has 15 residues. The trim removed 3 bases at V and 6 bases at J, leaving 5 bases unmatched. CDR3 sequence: CASSSSGTGDEKLFF. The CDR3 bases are TGTGCCAGCAGCTCTTCCGGGACAGGGGATGAAAAACTGTTTTTT.

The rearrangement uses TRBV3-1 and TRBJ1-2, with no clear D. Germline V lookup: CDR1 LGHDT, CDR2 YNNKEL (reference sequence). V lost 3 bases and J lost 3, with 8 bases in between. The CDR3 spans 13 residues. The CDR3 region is CASSHPGDYGYTF. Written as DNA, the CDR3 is TGTGCCAGCAGCCACCCAGGAGACTATGGCTACACCTTC.

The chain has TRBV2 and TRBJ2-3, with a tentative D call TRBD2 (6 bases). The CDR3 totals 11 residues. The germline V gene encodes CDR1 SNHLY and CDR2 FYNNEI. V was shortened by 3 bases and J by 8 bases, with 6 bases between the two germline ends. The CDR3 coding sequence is TGTGCCAGCAGTGACGGGAGTACGCAGTATTTT. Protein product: CASSDGSTQYF.

In DNA, the CDR3 is TGTGCCAGCAGCCCCCGAGAGGGACTAACGAGCTCCTACAATGAGCAGTTCTTC. Residues: CASSPREGLTSSYNEQFF. V and J are TRBV7-2 and TRBJ2-1; 7 bases map to TRBD2. There are 18 residues in the CDR3. The J segment lost 0 bases and the V segment lost 5 bases, leaving 13 bases of the junction unmatched. The germline CDR1 and CDR2 sequences are SGHTA and FQGNSA.